The 11 T cell receptor beta chains reported below all come from one sample, sequenced in a study of T-cell memory formation after mild COVID-19. TCRdb re-called the 5' RACE reads through MiXCR, storing one row per CDR3 protein. Of approximately 54,000 distinct CDR3 sequences in the sample, around 12% were seen once. The specimen sequenced was PBMCs or a T cell subset sorted from them (not recorded which). Source of these receptors: a man aged 18 to 30 who had mild COVID-19 (a few samples of this study predate the infection). Cell type and time point are not known.

In this sample, this clonotype turned up a few times. The chain employs TRBV29-1 and TRBJ2-3, with D maybe TRBD2 (5 bases). Looked up from germline, CDR1 is SQVTM and CDR2 is ANQGSEA. Trimming cost V 7 bases and J 6 bases, with 14 bases left between them. This CDR3 region has 12 residues. In nucleotides, the CDR3 is TGCAGCGCCGGGGTGAAACGGGATACGCAGTATTTT. It codes for CSAGVKRDTQYF.

For the CDR3, the DNA is TGTGCCAGCAGCGAACAGGGGTCAGGCTATGGCTACACCTTC. Residues: CASSEQGSGYGYTF. V is TRBV9 and J is TRBJ1-2; 7 bases match TRBD1. CDR3 length: 14 amino acids. Germline CDR1 is SGDLS and CDR2 is YYNGEE. The junction had 6 bases not matched to a gene; V was cut back by 3 bases and J by 4 bases.

This chain links TRBV19 with TRBJ2-3, with D unclear. This CDR3 contains 15 residues. The V gene lost 3 bases and the J gene lost 0 bases, with 10 bases spanning the gap. In germline, CDR1 is LNHDA, CDR2 SQIVND (reference sequence). The CDR3 loop reads CASSIQATSTDTQYF. The CDR3 DNA sequence: TGTGCCAGTAGTATCCAGGCGACTAGCACAGATACGCAGTATTTT.

This clonotype occurred many times. The rearrangement joins TRBV7-3 to TRBJ2-5, with 7 bases that match TRBD1. The germline V gene encodes CDR1 SGHTA and CDR2 FQGTGA. The CDR3 covers 15 residues. Unmatched junction bases numbered 7, after V lost 1 base and J lost 5 bases. CDR3 sequence reads: CASSLSAGQEETQYF. DNA for the CDR3: TGTGCCAGCAGCTTAAGTGCTGGACAGGAGGAGACCCAGTACTTC.

This clonotype was observed a few times. The V call is TRBV20-1, the J call TRBJ2-1; 7 positions match TRBD1. V trimming: 5 bases; J trimming: 5 bases; junction bases outside the gene matches: 6. This CDR3 is 13 amino acids long. The germline V gene encodes CDR1 DFQATT and CDR2 SNEGSKA (reference sequence). The CDR3 region is CSAPVQGNNEQFF. The CDR3 nucleotides are TGCAGTGCTCCGGTACAGGGGAACAATGAGCAGTTCTTC.

The J gene is TRBJ2-7, the V gene TRBV27; the D gene could be TRBD1 or TRBD2 (5 bases each). Germline CDR1 and CDR2: MNHEY and SMNVEV (reference sequence). Trimming shortened V by 5 bases and J by 3 bases, and 14 bases separated the two germline ends. The CDR3 has 14 residues. This chain's CDR3 is CASSRAGTYYEQYF. CDR3 DNA sequence: TGTGCCAGCAGTCGTGCCGGGACCTACTACGAGCAGTACTTC.

This clonotype is termed medium-sized. The chain has TRBV6-2 or TRBV6-3 and TRBJ2-7, with D unresolved. The CDR3 has 12 amino acids. The V and J ends lost 6 bases and 4 bases respectively, with 10 bases between them. Germline loops: CDR1 MNHEY, CDR2 SVGEGT. CDR3 bases: TGTGCCAGCAGCAGAGCGAGTTACGAGCAGTACGTC. It encodes CASSRASYEQYV.

This clonotype was detected a few times. This rearrangement joins TRBV20-1 to TRBJ2-7; the D gene is possibly TRBD2 (5 bases). Germline CDR1 and CDR2: DFQATT and SNEGSKA (reference sequence). The CDR3 consists of 14 residues. Trimming cost V 2 bases and J 1 base, with 12 bases left between them. CDR3 coding DNA: TGCAGTGCTAGAATGGCGACTAATTCCTACGAGCAGTACTTC. It translates to CSARMATNSYEQYF.

The V call is TRBV2, the J call TRBJ2-2, with D possibly TRBD1 on 6 matching bases. Deletions cut 8 bases from V and 5 bases from J, with 9 bases between. The germline V gene has CDR1 SNHLY and CDR2 FYNNEI. The CDR3 length is 12 residues. In DNA form, the CDR3 reads TGTGCCAGCGCAGGGGAAACCGGGGAGCTGTTTTTT. This codes for CASAGETGELFF.

This clonotype appeared a few times. This chain joins TRBV4-1 and TRBJ1-2; 8 nucleotides align to TRBD1. The V gene end was trimmed by 3 bases and the J gene end by 8 bases; junction bases not matched to a gene: 5. Germline V lookup: CDR1 MGHRA, CDR2 YSYEKL. This CDR3 comprises 13 residues. The CDR3 loop reads CASSQQGAGGYTF. The CDR3, as DNA: TGCGCCAGCAGCCAGCAGGGGGCCGGGGGCTACACCTTC.

This clonotype was counted only a few times. CDR3 sequence: CASRLAGGTQYF. The CDR3, as DNA: TGTGCCAGCAGACTAGCGGGGGGAACCCAGTACTTC. The chain recombines TRBV6-5 with TRBJ2-5, with TRBD2 matching 12 bases. V lost 6 bases to trimming and J lost 8 bases; unmatched junction nucleotides: 1. CDR1 MNHEY and CDR2 SVGAGI come from the germline V gene. The CDR3 has 12 residues.